This T cell receptor (beta chain) comes out of a study of OX40 agonist ivuxolimab in advanced cancers. Study background: Hepatocellular carcinoma, melanoma, renal cell or head and neck cancer occurred in dose-escalation patients.

Findings and limits, study-wide: The antigens recognized by the expanded peripheral T cells, that is their antigen specificity, were not determined.

Only in-frame clones appear in the TCRdb table, and some are missing; sequencing was by immunoSEQ multiplex PCR. This table has 65,000 to 90,000 clones, approximately 90% appearing once. Enrollment shut out patients with autoimmune disease history or systemic immunosuppression. Points on this clone: Its antigen is unknown.

Per the germline V gene, CDR1 is GTSNPN and CDR2 is SVGIG (reference sequence). V lost 8 bases to trimming and J lost 6 bases; unmatched junction nucleotides: 16. The CDR3 has 15 amino acids. V and J are TRBV30 and TRBJ2-1; TRBD1 matches at 7 bases. This sample comprised CD4+ or CD8+ T cells sorted from blood, obtained in a trial of the OX40 agonist ivuxolimab. The sequence was obtained from an adult with an advanced solid tumor such as melanoma, head and neck, liver or kidney cancer. In nucleotides, the CDR3 is TGTGCCGTATTTAGTCCCTTCTCAGGGGGCAATGAGCAGTTCTTC. Amino acids: CAVFSPFSGGNEQFF.